The 24 T cell receptor beta chains given below trace back to one sample, sequenced in a study of CD8+ T cells in alopecia areata. After isolation, RNA underwent reverse transcription to generate cDNA as the sequencing template. Assay: immunoSEQ multiplex PCR; the TCRdb copy retains only in-frame clones and omits some. Reported are approximately 280,000 clones, none seen only once; the ten largest carry 1.2%. A sort of pooled cutaneous lymph node cells used CD4, CD8alpha, NKG2D, NKG2ACE and other stains. Sequenced input: CD4+ T cells sorted from a lymph node. The source is a C3H/HeJ mouse with alopecia areata. As its MHC haplotype, the strain has H2-k.

A note on this clone: The genes and germline here are from mouse. The CDR3 end lies 4 residues beyond the end of the read and is filled in from the germline J gene. The chain carries TRBV19 and TRBJ2-1, with 8 bases identical to TRBD1. Trimming removed 4 bases from V and 6 bases from J; junction bases left unmatched: 3. Germline CDR1 and CDR2: FNHDT and SITEND (reference sequence). The CDR3 runs 13 residues. Partial CDR3 DNA: TGTGCCAGCAGTCCCAGGGGGCGTGCT. The encoded protein is CASSPRGRA. In full, the CDR3 reads CASSPRGRAEQFF.

There are a few counts of this clone. Gene and germline names: mouse. The read ends 4 residues before the CDR3 terminus; that terminus is restored from the germline J gene. This chain connects TRBV19 to TRBJ1-1; 11 bases fit TRBD1. The CDR3 is 16 amino acids. The junction had 3 bases not matched to a gene; V was cut back by 2 bases and J by 0 bases. The germline gives CDR1 FNHDT, CDR2 SITEND (reference sequence). CDR3 DNA (partial): TGTGCCAGCAGTATTGGGACAGGGGGAGCAAACACA. It translates to CASSIGTGGANT. The entire CDR3 sequence reads CASSIGTGGANTEVFF.

As for this clone: The gene names here belong to mouse. The sequenced fragment ends 4 residues before the CDR3 boundary, so the rest is inferred from the germline J gene. This chain connects TRBV19 to TRBJ2-1; D may be TRBD1 (6 bases). CDR1 is FNHDT and CDR2 is SITEND in the germline V gene (reference sequence). Trimming shortened V by 4 bases and J by 3 bases, and 11 bases separated the two germline ends. This CDR3 region has 14 residues. The part of the CDR3 DNA that was read is TGTGCCAGCAGTTCCCGCAGGGGCTATGCT. It encodes CASSSRRGYA. The entire CDR3 protein reads CASSSRRGYAEQFF.

As concerns this clone: Gene names are mouse gene names. The CDR3 end is not reached by the read, which stops 4 residues before it; the germline J gene fills it in. The chain is built from TRBV5 and TRBJ2-7; the match to TRBD2 covers 7 bases. Looked up from germline, CDR1 is LGHNA and CDR2 is YNLKQL (reference sequence). The CDR3 extends over 15 amino acids. J was trimmed by 3 bases and V by 0 bases; bases with no gene match: 5. CDR3 in amino acids: CASSQDNWGNYEQYF. The sequenced part of the CDR3 DNA is TGTGCCAGCAGCCAAGACAACTGGGGAAACTAT.

This clone was detected a few times. Here the gene names and germline are mouse. The CDR3 extends 4 residues past the end of the read, so its final part is completed from the germline J gene. The V gene is TRBV1, the J gene TRBJ2-1, with 7 bases matching TRBD1. Germline V gene sequence: CDR1 NSQYPW, CDR2 LRSPGD (reference sequence). The CDR3 has 15 residues. Trimming removed 4 bases from V and 1 base from J; junction bases left unmatched: 4. CDR3 DNA (partial): TGCACCTGCAGTGTCGACAGGGCAAACTATGCT. It codes for CTCSVDRANYA. The whole CDR3 protein is CTCSVDRANYAEQFF.

This clone occurred a few times. Genes and germline come from the mouse. The read gets to within 4 residues of the CDR3 end, and the germline J gene fills in the rest. The rearrangement uses TRBV5 and TRBJ2-3; tentatively, D is TRBD2 (7 bases). This CDR3 is built from 16 residues. With 0 bases removed from V and 0 bases from J, the gap between germline ends came to 10 bases. Per the germline V gene, CDR1 is LGHNA and CDR2 is YNLKQL (reference sequence). CDR3 bases read: TGTGCCAGCAGCCAAGAGCTGGGGGCTAGTGCAGAA. Translated: CASSQELGASAE. The whole CDR3 protein reads CASSQELGASAETLYF.

For this clone: The gene names given are mouse names. The sequenced fragment ends 4 residues before the CDR3 boundary, so the rest is inferred from the germline J gene. At the DNA level, this CDR3 is encoded by other sequences in the same sample as well. The J gene is TRBJ2-3, the V gene TRBV13-3, with D maybe TRBD2 (6 bases). The germline V and J ends were trimmed by 1 base and 0 bases, with 9 bases remaining between them. This CDR3 spans 15 amino acids. Per germline, CDR1 NNHDY and CDR2 SYVADS. The CDR3 protein is CASSDWGSSAETLYF. Incomplete CDR3 DNA: TGTGCCAGCAGTGATTGGGGGTCCAGTGCAGAA.

A few counts support this clone. Mouse germline and gene names are used. The read ends 4 residues before the CDR3 terminus; that terminus is restored from the germline J gene. V gene TRBV13-3 combines with J gene TRBJ1-2; D may be TRBD1 (5 bases). The CDR3 is made up of 12 amino acids. Germline V gives CDR1 NNHDY, CDR2 SYVADS. Trimming pared 6 bases from V and 1 base from J, leaving 7 bases between. CDR3 sequence: CASIDRNSDYTF. The part of the CDR3 DNA that was read is TGTGCCAGCATCGACAGAAACTCC.

This clone was recorded at least ten times. All gene names here are mouse names. The read stops 4 residues short of the end of the CDR3; the missing end is completed from the germline J gene. The same CDR3 can be traced to other DNA sequences in this sample. The chain joins TRBV1 to TRBJ2-3, with 7 bases matching TRBD2. The V and J ends lost 0 bases and 3 bases, in that order; junction bases with no gene match: 0. The germline gives CDR1 NSQYPW, CDR2 LRSPGD (reference sequence). CDR3 length equals 14 residues. CDR3 loop: CTCSADWGAETLYF. The sequenced CDR3 bases are TGCACCTGCAGTGCAGACTGGGGGGCAGAA.

A note on this clone: This may be a read error, as it is one base from a much larger clone. Gene names follow the mouse nomenclature. The read ends 4 residues early relative to the CDR3; the germline J gene fills the gap. Other DNA sequences from this sample encode an identical CDR3 as well. The chain couples TRBV13-1 to TRBJ2-1, with TRBD2 matching 8 bases. This CDR3 has 15 residues. J lost 1 base, V lost 5 bases, and 5 bases had no gene match. Germline loops: CDR1 NSHNY, CDR2 SYGAGN. The CDR3 loop is CASSPDWGNYAEQFF. The covered CDR3 bases are TGTGCCAGCAGCCCCGACTGGGGCAACTATGCT.

This clone turned up a few times. The germline and genes are mouse ones. The observed sequence ends 4 residues before the CDR3 terminus, with the missing tail filled in from the germline J gene. The chain couples TRBV14 to TRBJ1-1; 7 nucleotides match TRBD1. The CDR3 totals 14 residues. CDR1 is SGHDT, CDR2 FRDEAV, per germline. Trimming removed 5 bases from V and 3 bases from J; junction bases left unmatched: 7. Partial CDR3 DNA: TGTGCCAGCAGAATCGACAGGGTGGACACA. Protein: CASRIDRVDT. The entire CDR3 is CASRIDRVDTEVFF.

This clone was picked up a small number of times. Germline and genes here are mouse. The CDR3 end falls 4 residues outside the read, so it is completed with the germline J gene. V gene TRBV1 combines with J gene TRBJ2-5; D is ambiguous. The germline CDR1 and CDR2 sequences are NSQYPW and LRSPGD (reference sequence). There are 14 residues in the CDR3. The sequenced part of the CDR3 DNA is TGCACCTGCAGTGCAGAAGCCCTGCGGGAC. Translated, it gives CTCSAEALRD. The full CDR3 protein is CTCSAEALRDTQYF.

With regard to this clone: Germline and genes here are mouse. The read terminates 4 residues ahead of where the CDR3 ends, so the germline J gene completes it. This rearrangement joins TRBV13-1 to TRBJ2-1, with TRBD2 matching 8 bases. The V segment lost 1 base and the J segment 1 base; nucleotides outside the gene matches: 4. Germline V gives CDR1 NSHNY, CDR2 SYGAGN. The CDR3 is made up of 16 amino acids. The part of the CDR3 DNA that was read is TGTGCCAGCAGTGATCCTGGGGGGACGAACTATGCT. Translated: CASSDPGGTNYA. The complete CDR3 protein is CASSDPGGTNYAEQFF.

As regards this clone: The gene symbols are mouse symbols. The read comes to an end 4 residues before the CDR3 does, leaving the germline J gene to fill in the end. The chain links TRBV19 to TRBJ1-2, with TRBD1 as a possible D gene (6 bases). The CDR3 totals 13 residues. The V gene lost 4 bases and the J gene lost 3 bases, with 10 bases spanning the gap. The V gene's germline CDR1 is FNHDT and CDR2 SITEND (reference sequence). CDR3 residues: CASSSRGDSDYTF. The sequenced CDR3 bases are TGTGCCAGCAGTTCCAGGGGAGACTCC.

Of note for this clone: Gene names denote mouse genes. The sequence runs out 4 residues before the end of the CDR3; the remainder is reconstructed from the germline J gene. This chain joins TRBV29 and TRBJ1-2, with 12 bases that match TRBD1. Germline V CDR1 and CDR2: MSHET, SYDVDS. CDR3 length equals 16 residues. Trimming cost V 7 bases and J 4 bases; bases outside gene matches: 10. Partial CDR3 DNA: TGTGCTAGCACTCCCGGGACAGGGGGCTCTGGCTCC. It specifies CASTPGTGGSGS. The whole CDR3 protein reads CASTPGTGGSGSDYTF.

A word on this clone: Germline and genes: mouse. The read falls 4 residues short of the CDR3 end, and the missing part is taken from the germline J gene. This chain joins TRBV31 and TRBJ2-7; TRBD2 might be the D (5 bases). Trimming stripped 0 bases from V and 0 bases from J, with 9 bases between. This CDR3 is built from 14 residues. Germline-derived CDR1 and CDR2 are GKSSPN and SITVG. The CDR3 bases that were read are TGTGCCTGGAGTCTAGAGTGGGGCTCCTAT. It translates to CAWSLEWGSY. From start to end, the CDR3 is CAWSLEWGSYEQYF.

The table lists this clone with a few counts. Gene names denote mouse genes. Read sequence stops 4 residues before the CDR3 end, and the germline J gene provides the missing end. This chain uses TRBV13-3 with TRBJ2-5; 8 bases fit TRBD2. CDR1 is NNHDY and CDR2 is SYVADS in the germline V gene. The CDR3 has 12 residues. The part of the CDR3 DNA that was read is TGTGCCACCGCGGGGGGGGCAGAC. Translated: CATAGGAD. The full CDR3 is CATAGGADTQYF.

This clone was seen at least ten times. The genes are named according to mouse. The CDR3 end is not reached by the read, which stops 4 residues before it; the germline J gene fills it in. Other DNA sequences in this specimen translate into the identical CDR3. The chain is built from TRBV12-1 and TRBJ1-2; maybe TRBD1 (5 bases). The CDR3 extends over 13 amino acids. Trimming stripped 0 bases from V and 4 bases from J, with 8 bases between. Germline V lookup: CDR1 SGHSN, CDR2 HYEKVE. The sequenced part of the CDR3 DNA is TGTGCCAGCTCTCTCGGAGGGGTCTCC. Its protein product is CASSLGGVS. The complete CDR3 sequence is CASSLGGVSDYTF.

For this clone: Gene names follow the mouse nomenclature. The observed sequence ends 4 residues before the CDR3 terminus, with the missing tail filled in from the germline J gene. The rearrangement joins TRBV5 to TRBJ2-2; 8 bases are a match to TRBD2. Germline-derived CDR1 and CDR2 are LGHNA and YNLKQL (reference sequence). V lost 0 bases, J lost 2 bases, and 5 bases stayed unmatched. This CDR3 has 17 residues. The sequenced part of the CDR3 DNA is TGTGCCAGCAGCCAAGACGGGGGGGGCGCCAACACCGGG. Its protein is CASSQDGGGANTG. The whole CDR3 protein reads CASSQDGGGANTGQLYF.

A few counts support this clone. Gene and germline names: mouse. The CDR3 end falls 4 residues outside the read, so it is completed with the germline J gene. V and J are TRBV31 and TRBJ2-3; tentative D call: TRBD1 (6 bases). CDR3 length: 15 residues. From germline, CDR1 is GKSSPN and CDR2 SITVG. Trimming cost V 0 bases and J 0 bases, with 10 bases left between them. Incomplete CDR3 DNA: TGTGCCTGGAGTCTAGTGCAGGGGAGTGCAGAA. It is translated as CAWSLVQGSAE. The whole CDR3 is CAWSLVQGSAETLYF.

Note on this clone: Germline is not matched at one junction end, which may reflect a read error. Germline and genes here are mouse. The CDR3 end falls 3 residues outside the read, so it is completed with the germline J gene. The rearrangement joins TRBV13-1 to TRBJ1-6; 7 nucleotides agree with TRBD1. TRBJ1-6 is reported as an ORF; its role is uncertain. Germline values: CDR1 NSHNY, CDR2 SYGAGN. The CDR3 totals 16 residues. The CDR3 bases that were read are TGTGCCAGCAGGGATGACAGGGTGCCCTATAATTCGCCC. Translating it yields CASRDDRVPYNSP. The whole CDR3 is CASRDDRVPYNSPLYF.

For this clone: This may arise from a read error, as a much more abundant clone is one base away. The germline and genes are mouse ones. The read finishes 4 residues shy of the CDR3 end, and the germline J gene is used to complete it. The V call is TRBV13-1, the J call TRBJ2-3; D is ambiguous. Trimming left V 5 bases short and J 0 bases short, with 7 bases between. Germline values: CDR1 NSHNY, CDR2 SYGAGN. The CDR3 spans 13 residues. The CDR3 is CASSKTSAETLYF. The CDR3 bases that were read are TGTGCCAGCAGCAAAACTAGTGCAGAA.

A note on this clone: The genes and germline here are from mouse. From the germline J gene comes the end of the CDR3, since the read stops 4 residues before it. This chain links TRBV12-1 with TRBJ1-1, with 9 bases aligning to TRBD1. In germline, CDR1 is SGHSN, CDR2 HYEKVE. CDR3 length: 14 amino acids. Trimming at V came to 1 base and at J to 3 bases, leaving 2 bases not matched to a gene. CDR3 amino acids: CASSLRTGDTEVFF. The CDR3 bases that were read are TGTGCCAGCTCTCTGAGGACAGGGGACACA.

Concerning this clone: Germline and genes here are mouse. The read finishes 4 residues shy of the CDR3 end, and the germline J gene is used to complete it. The chain couples TRBV13-1 to TRBJ1-1; 10 bases fit TRBD1. This CDR3 has 14 residues. Per germline, CDR1 NSHNY and CDR2 SYGAGN. The part of the CDR3 DNA that was read is TGTGCCAGCGCGGACGGGACAGGGGAGTCA. Protein: CASADGTGES. The entire CDR3 sequence reads CASADGTGESEVFF.